The present TCR beta chain was sequenced within a study of T cell responses to AZD1222 COVID-19 vaccine. Study-wide results and caveats: Donors were mostly white British, more females; clonal diversity possibly underestimated. Nearly half of spike-specific TCRs reportedly target unmutated variant regions. It was only a handful of AZD1222 recipients who were seropositive at baseline.

This clone has just one count. Its antigen is currently unknown. CDR1 is SGHAT and CDR2 is FQNNGV in the germline V gene. The CDR3 has 18 amino acids. The V segment lost 5 bases and the J segment 2 bases; nucleotides outside the gene matches: 8. TCRdb's table, derived via immunoSEQ multiplex PCR, lists solely in-frame clones and lacks some. The sample contains about 99,000 clones, about nine tenths of which appear only once. The sample here was peripheral blood, taken 28 days after the second AZD1222 dose. The source is an adult who received the AZD1222 COVID-19 vaccine. V usage is TRBV11-2 and J usage is TRBJ2-1; TRBD2 matches 14 bases. This CDR3 is CASSLGLAGGKAYNEQFF. The CDR3, as DNA: TGTGCCAGCAGCCTCGGACTAGCGGGAGGAAAAGCCTACAATGAGCAGTTCTTC.